These T cell receptor beta chains were read from a single sample in a study of blood T cell repertoires in COVID-19. Libraries were prepared by immunoSEQ multiplex PCR; TCRdb keeps only in-frame clonotypes and omits some of them. Here the sample spans approximately 290,000 clones, over 75% being singletons. The specimen sequenced was peripheral blood. These receptors were collected from a woman between 55 and 75 years old with acute or convalescent COVID-19. Each CDR3 is given with its conserved first and last residue. Each record gives: D gene, J gene, clone size, V gene, CDR3 DNA, CDR3 protein. A D gene is named only where the DNA matches it firmly. Clone sizes are given selectively: once, few, many, or a class where the clone is expanded.

.	TRBJ1-1	once	TRBV28	TGTGCCAGCAGTCAAACGGTCGTGCACACTGAAGCTTTCTTT	CASSQTVVHTEAFF
TRBD1	TRBJ2-4	.	TRBV6-5	TGTGCCAGCAGTTTCGGGACAGGGGGCGGAAACATTCAGTACTTC	CASSFGTGGGNIQYF
.	TRBJ2-7	.	TRBV5-1	TGCGCCAGCAGCTTGGAACCGGGACACCGGACCCCCTACGAGCAGTACTTC	CASSLEPGHRTPYEQYF
TRBD1	TRBJ1-3	.	TRBV2	TGTGCCAGCAGTGAAGGGACAGGGAATTCTGGAAACACCATATATTTT	CASSEGTGNSGNTIYF
TRBD1	TRBJ1-2	.	TRBV2	TGTGCCAGCAGTGCCGAGACAGGGGTTGGCTACACCTTC	CASSAETGVGYTF
TRBD2	TRBJ2-3	once	TRBV18	TGTGCCAGCTCACCTCGAGGCGGGGGGGCTGCAGATACGCAGTATTTT	CASSPRGGGAADTQYF
TRBD2	TRBJ2-7	.	TRBV3-1/TRBV3-2	TGTGCCAGCAGTCGAGCGGGGGGGTACGAGCAGTACTTC	CASSRAGGYEQYF
.	TRBJ2-7	few	TRBV18	TGTGCCAGCTCGGCAGGGCCCTACTCCTACGAGCAGTACTTC	CASSAGPYSYEQYF
TRBD2	TRBJ2-1	.	TRBV5-1	TGCGCCAGCAGCTTCAAGTCTAGCGGGAGAGATGATGAGCAGTTCTTC	CASSFKSSGRDDEQFF
.	TRBJ1-2	.	TRBV14	TGTGCCAGCAGCCAACCGTATATGAGGGGCTACACCTTC	CASSQPYMRGYTF
.	TRBJ2-1	few	TRBV24-1	TGTGCCACCAGTGATTTGATAGCTAGTGAGCAGTTCTTC	CATSDLIASEQFF
.	TRBJ2-7	.	TRBV7-9	TGTGCCAGCAGCTTAGCGCTACAGGGCCCCTACGAGCAGTACTTC	CASSLALQGPYEQYF
TRBD1	TRBJ2-4	.	TRBV7-2	TGTGCCAGCAGCTTAACTCACACGGACAGGGCGAACATTCAGTACTTC	CASSLTHTDRANIQYF
TRBD1	TRBJ1-4	.	TRBV7-8	TGTGCCAGCAGCTCCCGGACAGGGGGCGCGTCAAGGTCTAATGAAAAACTGTTTTTT	CASSSRTGGASRSNEKLFF
.	TRBJ1-4	.	TRBV29-1	TGCAGCGTTTACAGGGATGAAAAACTGTTTTTT	CSVYRDEKLFF
TRBD1	TRBJ1-4	.	TRBV6-1	TGTGCCAGCAGTGCCCCTCTGACAGGGGGCGCGGGAAAACTGTTTTTT	CASSAPLTGGAGKLFF
.	TRBJ1-3	.	TRBV3-1/TRBV3-2	TGTGCCAGCAGCCCCGGACTAAGCTCTGGAAACACCATATATTTT	CASSPGLSSGNTIYF
TRBD1	TRBJ2-7	.	TRBV6-5	TGTGCCAGCAGTCCACAGGGGTACGAGCAGTACTTC	CASSPQGYEQYF
.	TRBJ2-3	.	TRBV5-6	TGTGCCAGCAGCCGCGACGGGATATTCACAGATACGCAGTATTTT	CASSRDGIFTDTQYF
.	TRBJ2-3	once	TRBV4-3	TGCGCCAGCAGCCAATTCTTAGCGAGCACAGATACGCAGTATTTT	CASSQFLASTDTQYF
.	TRBJ2-7	.	TRBV4-2	TGTGCCAGCAGCCAAGAGGGGCTCTACGAGCAGTACTTC	CASSQEGLYEQYF
.	TRBJ1-2	.	TRBV3-1/TRBV3-2	TGTGCCAGCAGCCGCCCGGGTGGAGGCTACACCTTC	CASSRPGGGYTF
TRBD2	TRBJ2-3	.	TRBV11-3	TGTGCCAGCAGCTTAGGTATTAGCGGGAGTACAGATACGCAGTATTTT	CASSLGISGSTDTQYF
TRBD1	TRBJ1-2	.	TRBV24-1	TGTGCCACCCAGGACAGGGGATACAATGGCTACACCTTC	CATQDRGYNGYTF
.	TRBJ1-2	once	TRBV4-3	TGCGCCAGCAGCCAAGAGCGGGGGAAAGACTATGGCTACACCTTC	CASSQERGKDYGYTF
.	TRBJ1-4	.	TRBV2	TGTGCCAGCAGTGAGGGCACGAGATCTAATGAAAAACTGTTTTTT	CASSEGTRSNEKLFF
.	TRBJ2-7	.	TRBV14	TGTGCCAGCAGCCTAGGGACATACTACGAGCAGTACTTC	CASSLGTYYEQYF
.	TRBJ1-4	few	TRBV12-3/TRBV12-4	TGTGCCAGCAGTTCAGGACAGAGATCGTTTTTT	CASSSGQRSFF